These T cell receptor beta chains were read from a single sample in a study of T cell changes during pregnancy in multiple sclerosis. Data came from immunoSEQ multiplex PCR; TCRdb stores just in-frame clones and leaves some out. This sample has about 66,000 clones, with around nine tenths found just once. The sequenced sample was CD8+ T cells from peripheral blood mononuclear cells, obtained before pregnancy. These receptors were collected from a female donor with multiple sclerosis, enrolled in a pregnancy study. Each CDR3 is given with its conserved first and last residue. The D gene is left open where the match is weak. Some rows mark clone size as missing; the rest say once, few, many or name a class of expanded clone.

CDR3 protein: CASSSGRRTEKLFF
CDR3 DNA: TGTGCCAGCAGCTCTGGTCGGCGGACAGAAAAACTGTTTTTT
J gene: TRBJ1-4
clone size: .
V gene: TRBV13
D gene: .

CDR3 protein: CASSITPEGDNTEAFF
CDR3 DNA: TGTGCCAGCAGCATAACCCCCGAGGGGGATAACACTGAAGCTTTCTTT
J gene: TRBJ1-1
clone size: .
V gene: TRBV9
D gene: .

CDR3 protein: CASSMGRGDVDTQYF
CDR3 DNA: TGTGCCAGTAGTATGGGCCGGGGGGACGTAGATACGCAGTATTTT
J gene: TRBJ2-3
clone size: .
V gene: TRBV19
D gene: TRBD2

CDR3 protein: CASSPASGGSEQYF
CDR3 DNA: TGTGCCAGCTCACCGGCTAGCGGGGGCAGTGAGCAGTACTTC
J gene: TRBJ2-7
clone size: .
V gene: TRBV18
D gene: TRBD2

CDR3 protein: CASSFGTAYGYTF
CDR3 DNA: TGTGCCAGCAGCTTCGGGACTGCTTATGGCTACACCTTC
J gene: TRBJ1-2
clone size: .
V gene: TRBV7-8
D gene: .

CDR3 protein: CAETKLRTEAFF
CDR3 DNA: TGTGCCGAAACTAAATTGAGAACTGAAGCTTTCTTT
J gene: TRBJ1-1
clone size: .
V gene: TRBV30
D gene: .

CDR3 protein: CATSNGAGTEAFF
CDR3 DNA: TGCGCCACGTCCAACGGGGCGGGAACTGAAGCTTTCTTT
J gene: TRBJ1-1
clone size: .
V gene: TRBV10-1
D gene: .

CDR3 protein: CASSGSQGSSPLHF
CDR3 DNA: TGTGCCAGCTCAGGGAGCCAGGGGAGTTCACCCCTCCACTTT
J gene: TRBJ1-6
clone size: few
V gene: TRBV18
D gene: .

CDR3 protein: CASSLSQSNYGYTF
CDR3 DNA: TGTGCCAGCAGCTTGTCACAGTCTAACTATGGCTACACCTTC
J gene: TRBJ1-2
clone size: .
V gene: TRBV13
D gene: .

CDR3 protein: CASSIGGGTEAFF
CDR3 DNA: TGTGCCAGTAGTATAGGGGGAGGAACTGAAGCTTTCTTT
J gene: TRBJ1-1
clone size: .
V gene: TRBV19
D gene: .

CDR3 protein: CASSPQTSAVGELFF
CDR3 DNA: TGTGCCAGCAGCCCGCAGACTAGCGCTGTCGGGGAGCTGTTTTTT
J gene: TRBJ2-2
clone size: .
V gene: TRBV7-8
D gene: TRBD2

CDR3 protein: CASQGANEKLFF
CDR3 DNA: TGTGCCAGCCAGGGGGCTAATGAAAAACTGTTTTTT
J gene: TRBJ1-4
clone size: .
V gene: TRBV6-5
D gene: TRBD1

CDR3 protein: CASSPNGLASDTQYF
CDR3 DNA: TGTGCCAGCAGCCCAAATGGACTAGCGTCGGATACGCAGTATTTT
J gene: TRBJ2-3
clone size: .
V gene: TRBV7-3
D gene: TRBD2

CDR3 protein: CASSQGTGGTDTQYF
CDR3 DNA: TGTGCCAGCAGCCAAGGGACAGGGGGCACAGATACGCAGTATTTT
J gene: TRBJ2-3
clone size: .
V gene: TRBV4-2
D gene: TRBD1

CDR3 protein: CASSAWDNTDTQYF
CDR3 DNA: TGTGCCAGCAGCGCCTGGGACAACACAGATACGCAGTATTTT
J gene: TRBJ2-3
clone size: .
V gene: TRBV7-2
D gene: .

CDR3 protein: CASSDSGTGGNEQFF
CDR3 DNA: TGTGCCAGCAGTGACTCGGGGACAGGGGGCAATGAGCAGTTCTTC
J gene: TRBJ2-1
clone size: .
V gene: TRBV6-4
D gene: TRBD1

CDR3 protein: CSARVGNEQFF
CDR3 DNA: TGCAGTGCTAGAGTCGGGAATGAGCAGTTCTTC
J gene: TRBJ2-1
clone size: .
V gene: TRBV20-1
D gene: .

CDR3 protein: CASSVTGTGDEQYF
CDR3 DNA: TGTGCCAGCAGCGTAACCGGGACAGGGGACGAGCAGTACTTC
J gene: TRBJ2-7
clone size: .
V gene: TRBV7-6
D gene: TRBD1

CDR3 protein: CASSLETSGEFTDTQYF
CDR3 DNA: TGTGCCAGCAGCTTAGAGACTAGCGGGGAGTTCACAGATACGCAGTATTTT
J gene: TRBJ2-3
clone size: once
V gene: TRBV11-2
D gene: TRBD2

CDR3 protein: CASSLVVTSDDGEQFF
CDR3 DNA: TGTGCCAGCAGCTTAGTGGTGACTAGCGACGACGGTGAGCAGTTCTTC
J gene: TRBJ2-1
clone size: .
V gene: TRBV7-8
D gene: TRBD2

CDR3 protein: CASRNRNTEAFF
CDR3 DNA: TGCGCCAGCAGAAACAGGAACACTGAAGCTTTCTTT
J gene: TRBJ1-1
clone size: .
V gene: TRBV5-1
D gene: .

CDR3 protein: CASSLGGGGVEAFF
CDR3 DNA: TGCGCCAGCAGCTTGGGGGGGGGAGGGGTCGAAGCTTTCTTT
J gene: TRBJ1-1
clone size: .
V gene: TRBV5-1
D gene: .

CDR3 protein: CASSSPLAGGPGDTQYF
CDR3 DNA: TGTGCCAGCAGTTCACCCCTAGCGGGGGGGCCGGGGGATACGCAGTATTTT
J gene: TRBJ2-3
clone size: .
V gene: TRBV27
D gene: TRBD2

CDR3 protein: CASSFPQVGGPYEQFF
CDR3 DNA: TGTGCCAGCAGCTTCCCACAGGTGGGGGGGCCTTATGAGCAGTTCTTC
J gene: TRBJ2-1
clone size: once
V gene: TRBV7-8
D gene: .

CDR3 protein: CASSPLGAFYEQYF
CDR3 DNA: TGTGCCAGCAGCCCTTTAGGGGCTTTCTACGAGCAGTACTTC
J gene: TRBJ2-7
clone size: .
V gene: TRBV27
D gene: .

CDR3 protein: CASRVGQRNTEAFF
CDR3 DNA: TGTGCCAGCAGGGTAGGACAGAGGAACACTGAAGCTTTCTTT
J gene: TRBJ1-1
clone size: .
V gene: TRBV2
D gene: .

CDR3 protein: CASSPTDQETQYF
CDR3 DNA: TGTGCCAGCAGCCCGACAGACCAAGAGACCCAGTACTTC
J gene: TRBJ2-5
clone size: .
V gene: TRBV7-3
D gene: .

CDR3 protein: CASSERDRISGANVLTF
CDR3 DNA: TGTGCCAGCAGCGAGCGGGACAGGATCTCTGGGGCCAACGTCCTGACTTTC
J gene: TRBJ2-6
clone size: .
V gene: TRBV11-3
D gene: .

CDR3 protein: CASNGITNRGPNYGYTF
CDR3 DNA: TGTGCCAGCAACGGAATTACAAACAGGGGCCCTAACTATGGCTACACCTTC
J gene: TRBJ1-2
clone size: .
V gene: TRBV25-1
D gene: TRBD1

CDR3 protein: CASAILPSGNTIYF
CDR3 DNA: TGTGCCAGCGCCATACTCCCCTCTGGAAACACCATATATTTT
J gene: TRBJ1-3
clone size: once
V gene: TRBV5-5
D gene: .

CDR3 protein: CASSGGREEGYGYTF
CDR3 DNA: TGTGCCAGCAGCGGCGGACGGGAAGAGGGCTATGGCTACACCTTC
J gene: TRBJ1-2
clone size: .
V gene: TRBV9
D gene: .

CDR3 protein: CASHTSAGPSYEQYF
CDR3 DNA: TGCGCCAGCCACACCTCCGCGGGGCCGTCCTACGAGCAGTACTTC
J gene: TRBJ2-7
clone size: .
V gene: TRBV5-1
D gene: .

CDR3 protein: CASNPSPQGDGYTF
CDR3 DNA: TGTGCCAGCAACCCGAGTCCACAGGGGGATGGCTACACCTTC
J gene: TRBJ1-2
clone size: .
V gene: TRBV6-5
D gene: TRBD1

CDR3 protein: CASSTGRNDGYTF
CDR3 DNA: TGTGCCAGCAGTACAGGGAGAAACGATGGCTACACCTTC
J gene: TRBJ1-2
clone size: .
V gene: TRBV10-3
D gene: .

CDR3 protein: CASSFRGSGGGYTF
CDR3 DNA: TGTGCCAGCAGCTTCCGCGGGAGCGGAGGAGGCTACACCTTC
J gene: TRBJ1-2
clone size: .
V gene: TRBV11-1
D gene: .

CDR3 protein: CASSYVAPYNEQFF
CDR3 DNA: TGTGCCAGCAGTTACGTGGCTCCTTACAATGAGCAGTTCTTC
J gene: TRBJ2-1
clone size: .
V gene: TRBV6-5
D gene: .

CDR3 protein: CASSLGPGGMSGYTF
CDR3 DNA: TGTGCCAGCAGCTTAGGGCCAGGGGGGATGAGCGGCTACACCTTC
J gene: TRBJ1-2
clone size: .
V gene: TRBV7-9
D gene: TRBD1

CDR3 protein: CASSGSSGGAYEQYF
CDR3 DNA: TGTGCCAGCAGCGGCTCTAGCGGGGGGGCCTACGAGCAGTACTTC
J gene: TRBJ2-7
clone size: once
V gene: TRBV9
D gene: TRBD2

CDR3 protein: CASSEIAGAPYEQYF
CDR3 DNA: TGTGCCAGCAGTGAGATAGCGGGGGCCCCCTACGAGCAGTACTTC
J gene: TRBJ2-7
clone size: .
V gene: TRBV2
D gene: TRBD2

CDR3 protein: CAQLSRTGHYEQYF
CDR3 DNA: TGTGCCCAACTATCCAGGACAGGTCATTACGAGCAGTACTTC
J gene: TRBJ2-7
clone size: .
V gene: TRBV2
D gene: TRBD1

CDR3 protein: CASSRLAGEGYTQYF
CDR3 DNA: TGTGCCAGCAGCAGACTAGCGGGGGAGGGATATACGCAGTATTTT
J gene: TRBJ2-3
clone size: .
V gene: TRBV6-5
D gene: TRBD2

CDR3 protein: CASSPPGDTEAFF
CDR3 DNA: TGTGCCAGCAGCCCCCCAGGGGACACTGAAGCTTTCTTT
J gene: TRBJ1-1
clone size: .
V gene: TRBV13
D gene: .

CDR3 protein: CASSGKSGGRYGYTF
CDR3 DNA: TGTGCCAGCAGCGGAAAATCAGGGGGCAGGTACGGCTACACCTTC
J gene: TRBJ1-2
clone size: .
V gene: TRBV21-1
D gene: .

CDR3 protein: CASSLGLAGEKETQYF
CDR3 DNA: TGTGCCAGCAGTTTAGGTCTAGCGGGGGAAAAAGAGACCCAGTACTTC
J gene: TRBJ2-5
clone size: .
V gene: TRBV27
D gene: TRBD2

CDR3 protein: CASSFGTSGGRYNEQFF
CDR3 DNA: TGTGCCAGCAGTTTTGGGACTAGCGGGGGGCGATACAATGAGCAGTTCTTC
J gene: TRBJ2-1
clone size: .
V gene: TRBV27
D gene: TRBD2

CDR3 protein: CASSIPQSYGYTF
CDR3 DNA: TGCGCCAGCAGCATTCCACAGTCCTATGGCTACACCTTC
J gene: TRBJ1-2
clone size: .
V gene: TRBV5-1
D gene: .

CDR3 protein: CAISESPGTGVTDTQYF
CDR3 DNA: TGTGCCATCAGTGAGTCCCCCGGGACAGGGGTAACAGATACGCAGTATTTT
J gene: TRBJ2-3
clone size: once
V gene: TRBV10-3
D gene: TRBD1

CDR3 protein: CASSISAGGTEAFF
CDR3 DNA: TGTGCCAGTAGTATATCAGCAGGGGGCACTGAAGCTTTCTTT
J gene: TRBJ1-1
clone size: .
V gene: TRBV19
D gene: TRBD1

CDR3 protein: CSVSLTVSGTEAFF
CDR3 DNA: TGCAGCGTTAGTTTGACAGTTAGTGGAACTGAAGCTTTCTTT
J gene: TRBJ1-1
clone size: .
V gene: TRBV29-1
D gene: .

CDR3 protein: CASSPYLNTEAFF
CDR3 DNA: TGTGCCAGCAGCCCCTATTTGAACACTGAAGCTTTCTTT
J gene: TRBJ1-1
clone size: few
V gene: TRBV14
D gene: .

CDR3 protein: CASSLAAGSGAGANVLTF
CDR3 DNA: TGTGCCAGCAGCCTGGCGGCGGGGAGTGGTGCTGGGGCCAACGTCCTGACTTTC
J gene: TRBJ2-6
clone size: .
V gene: TRBV7-6
D gene: .

CDR3 protein: CASGQDREYEQYF
CDR3 DNA: TGTGCTAGTGGCCAAGACAGGGAGTACGAGCAGTACTTC
J gene: TRBJ2-7
clone size: once
V gene: TRBV12-5
D gene: TRBD1

CDR3 protein: CASSPGQGGNSPLHF
CDR3 DNA: TGCGCCAGCAGCCCGGGACAGGGAGGAAATTCACCCCTCCACTTT
J gene: TRBJ1-6
clone size: .
V gene: TRBV5-1
D gene: TRBD1

CDR3 protein: CASSFGRGESYEQYF
CDR3 DNA: TGTGCCAGCAGCTTCGGGCGGGGGGAATCCTACGAGCAGTACTTC
J gene: TRBJ2-7
clone size: .
V gene: TRBV11-2
D gene: TRBD2

CDR3 protein: CASSYVQDSSYNEQFF
CDR3 DNA: TGTGCCAGCAGTTACGTCCAGGACAGCTCCTACAATGAGCAGTTCTTC
J gene: TRBJ2-1
clone size: .
V gene: TRBV6-6
D gene: .